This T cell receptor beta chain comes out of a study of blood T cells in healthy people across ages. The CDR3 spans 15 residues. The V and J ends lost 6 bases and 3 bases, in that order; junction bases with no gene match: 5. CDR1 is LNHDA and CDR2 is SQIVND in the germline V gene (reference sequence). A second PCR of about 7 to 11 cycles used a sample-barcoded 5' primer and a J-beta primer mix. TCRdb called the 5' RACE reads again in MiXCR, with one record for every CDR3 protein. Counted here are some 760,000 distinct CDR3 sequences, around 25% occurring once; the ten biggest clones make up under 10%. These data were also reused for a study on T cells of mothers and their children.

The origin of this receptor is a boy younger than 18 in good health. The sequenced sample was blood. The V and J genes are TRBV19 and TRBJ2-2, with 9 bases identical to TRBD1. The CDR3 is CASSSRQGDTGELFF. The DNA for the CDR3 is TGTGCCAGTAGCAGCAGACAGGGGGACACCGGGGAGCTGTTTTTT.